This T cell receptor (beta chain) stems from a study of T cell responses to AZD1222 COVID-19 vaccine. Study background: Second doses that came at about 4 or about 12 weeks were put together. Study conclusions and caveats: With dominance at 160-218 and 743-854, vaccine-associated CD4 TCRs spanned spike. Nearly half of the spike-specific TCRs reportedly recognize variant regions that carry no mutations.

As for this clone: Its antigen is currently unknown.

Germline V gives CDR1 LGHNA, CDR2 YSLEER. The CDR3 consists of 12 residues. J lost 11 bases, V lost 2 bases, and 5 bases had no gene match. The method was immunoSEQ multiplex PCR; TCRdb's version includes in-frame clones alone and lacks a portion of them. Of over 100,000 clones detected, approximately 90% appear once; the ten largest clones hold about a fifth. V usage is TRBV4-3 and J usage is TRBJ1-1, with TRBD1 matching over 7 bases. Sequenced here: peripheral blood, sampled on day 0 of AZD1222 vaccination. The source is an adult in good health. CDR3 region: CASSQTGAHAFF. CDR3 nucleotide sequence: TGCGCCAGCAGCCAAACAGGGGCGCACGCTTTCTTT.